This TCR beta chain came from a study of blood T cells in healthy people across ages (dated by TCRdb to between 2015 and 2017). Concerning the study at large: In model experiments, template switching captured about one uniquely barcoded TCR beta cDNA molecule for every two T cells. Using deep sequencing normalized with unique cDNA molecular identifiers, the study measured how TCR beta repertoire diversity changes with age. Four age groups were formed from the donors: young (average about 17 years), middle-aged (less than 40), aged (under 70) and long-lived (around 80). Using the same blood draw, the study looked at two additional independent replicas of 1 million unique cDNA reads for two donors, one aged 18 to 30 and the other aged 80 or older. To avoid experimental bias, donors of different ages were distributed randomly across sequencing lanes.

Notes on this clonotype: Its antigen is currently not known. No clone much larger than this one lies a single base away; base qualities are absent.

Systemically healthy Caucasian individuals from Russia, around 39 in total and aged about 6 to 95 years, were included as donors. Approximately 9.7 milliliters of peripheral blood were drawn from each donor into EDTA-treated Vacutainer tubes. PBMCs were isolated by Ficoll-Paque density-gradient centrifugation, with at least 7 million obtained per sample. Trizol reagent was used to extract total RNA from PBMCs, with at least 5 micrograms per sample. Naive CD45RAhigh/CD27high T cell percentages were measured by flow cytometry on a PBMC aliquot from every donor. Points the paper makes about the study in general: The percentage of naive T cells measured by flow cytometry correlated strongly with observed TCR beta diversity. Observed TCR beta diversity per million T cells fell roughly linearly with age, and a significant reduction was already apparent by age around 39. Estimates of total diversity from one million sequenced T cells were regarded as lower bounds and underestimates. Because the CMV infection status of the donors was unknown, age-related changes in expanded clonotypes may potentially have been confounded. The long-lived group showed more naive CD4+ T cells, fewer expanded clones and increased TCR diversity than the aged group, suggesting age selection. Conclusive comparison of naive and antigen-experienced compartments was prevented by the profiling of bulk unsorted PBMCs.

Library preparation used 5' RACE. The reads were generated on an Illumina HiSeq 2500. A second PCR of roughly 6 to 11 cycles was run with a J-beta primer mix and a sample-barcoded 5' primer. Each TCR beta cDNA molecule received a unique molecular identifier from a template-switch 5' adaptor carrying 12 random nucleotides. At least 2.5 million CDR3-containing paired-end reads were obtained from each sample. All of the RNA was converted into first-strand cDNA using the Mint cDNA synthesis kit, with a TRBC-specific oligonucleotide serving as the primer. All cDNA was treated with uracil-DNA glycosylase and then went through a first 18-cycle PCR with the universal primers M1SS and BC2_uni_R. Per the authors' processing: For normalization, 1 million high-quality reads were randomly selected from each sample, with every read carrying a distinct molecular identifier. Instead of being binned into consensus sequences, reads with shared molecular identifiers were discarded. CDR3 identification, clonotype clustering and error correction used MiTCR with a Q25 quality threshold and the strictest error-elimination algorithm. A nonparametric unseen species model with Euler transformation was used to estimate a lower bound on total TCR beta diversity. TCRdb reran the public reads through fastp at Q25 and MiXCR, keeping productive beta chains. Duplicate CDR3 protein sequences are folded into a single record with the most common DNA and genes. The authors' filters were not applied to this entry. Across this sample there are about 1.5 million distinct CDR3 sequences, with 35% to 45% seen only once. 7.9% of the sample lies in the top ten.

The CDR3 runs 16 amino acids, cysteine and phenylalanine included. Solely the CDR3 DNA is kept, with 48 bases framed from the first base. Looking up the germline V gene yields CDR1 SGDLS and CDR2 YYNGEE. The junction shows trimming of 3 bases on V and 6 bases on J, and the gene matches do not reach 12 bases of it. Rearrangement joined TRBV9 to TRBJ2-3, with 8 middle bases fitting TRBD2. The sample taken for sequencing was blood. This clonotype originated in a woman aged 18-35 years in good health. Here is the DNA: TGTGCCAGCAGCGATACTAGCGGAGGGGGGCTGGATACGCAGTATTTT. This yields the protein CASSDTSGGGLDTQYF.